Presented here are 28 T cell receptor beta chains from one specimen sequenced in a study of CD8 T cells in ankylosing spondylitis. Findings and limits, study-wide: Among TCR beta sequences, a motif of roughly 8 highly homologous variants appeared characteristic of ankylosing spondylitis blood.

TCRdb independently ran MiXCR on the 5' RACE reads; one entry per CDR3 protein. Among around 390,000 distinct CDR3 sequences listed, approximately 20% were seen once. No antigen has been identified for these receptors. The specimen was blood, either unsorted or a sorted T cell fraction (not recorded which). The origin of the receptors is a male donor with ankylosing spondylitis.

The chain carries TRBV4-2 and TRBJ2-7; 8 positions match TRBD1. Unmatched junction bases numbered 3, after V lost 3 bases and J lost 2 bases. Germline values: CDR1 LGHNA, CDR2 YNFKEQ. This CDR3 has 14 residues. Written as DNA, the CDR3 is TGTGCCAGCAGCCAGGACAGGGTTACCTACGAGCAGTACTTC. This translates into CASSQDRVTYEQYF.

The chain has TRBV27 and TRBJ1-5; no definite D call. The CDR3 runs 17 residues. Per germline, CDR1 MNHEY and CDR2 SMNVEV (reference sequence). V gave up 3 bases and J gave up 0 bases, with 15 bases separating them. The CDR3 DNA sequence: TGTGCCAGCAGTTTTATTTTCGAGTTACATAGCAATCAGCCCCAGCATTTT. Residues: CASSFIFELHSNQPQHF.

The chain is built from TRBV11-2 and TRBJ2-1; 8 nucleotides agree with TRBD2. The germline CDR1 and CDR2 sequences are SGHAT and FQNNGV. This CDR3 has 17 residues. V shed 5 bases, J shed 5 bases, and the junction held 14 bases outside the gene matches. The CDR3 reads CASSPAEGTSPNNEQFF. The CDR3 bases are TGTGCCAGCAGCCCAGCAGAAGGGACTAGTCCCAACAATGAGCAGTTCTTC. Based on the CDR3 plus reference TRBV11-2 and TRBJ2-1, the full variable domain is EAGVAQSPRYKIIEKRQSVAFWCNPISGHATLYWYQQILGQGPKLLIQFQNNGVVDDSQLPKDRFSAERLKGVDSTLKIQPAKLEDSAVYLCASSPAEGTSPNNEQFFGPGTRLTVL.

This rearrangement joins TRBV20-1 to TRBJ2-1, with D possibly being TRBD2 (6 bases). CDR1 DFQATT and CDR2 SNEGSKA come from the germline V gene (reference sequence). The CDR3 covers 14 residues. The CDR3 DNA sequence: TGCAGCAGTAGCGGAGGCGGAGGGGACAATGAGCAGTTCTTC. As protein: CSSSGGGGDNEQFF.

This rearrangement joins TRBV4-1 to TRBJ2-5; D is possibly TRBD1 or TRBD2 (5 bases each). This CDR3 spans 16 amino acids. V dropped 0 bases and J dropped 7 bases, with 18 bases sitting between them. The germline CDR1 and CDR2 sequences are MGHRA and YSYEKL. The CDR3 reads CASSQEGRGAVGTQYF. CDR3 nucleotides: TGCGCCAGCAGCCAAGAGGGCAGAGGGGCAGTCGGGACCCAGTACTTC.

The chain recombines TRBV12-3 or TRBV12-4 with TRBJ2-2, with a possible D match to TRBD1 (6 bases). V was cut by 5 bases and J by 6 bases, with 13 bases left in between. This CDR3 has 14 residues. The CDR3 here is CASSILQGAGELFF. The CDR3 coding sequence is TGTGCCAGCAGTATTCTACAGGGAGCCGGGGAGCTGTTTTTT.

This clonotype was seen only a few times. V is TRBV5-1 and J is TRBJ1-1, with D perhaps TRBD1 (6 bases). This CDR3 has 16 amino acids. Deletions cut 1 base from V and 1 base from J, with 14 bases between. Germline V gives CDR1 SGHRS, CDR2 YFSETQ. CDR3 bases: TGCGCCAGCAGCTTGAGGTGGGGGGGCGAGAACACTGAAGCTTTCTTT. It encodes CASSLRWGGENTEAFF.

This clonotype has a handful of counts. The rearrangement links TRBV9 to TRBJ2-1; TRBD2 is a possible D gene (5 bases). CDR1 and CDR2 (germline): SGDLS, YYNGEE. Deletions cut 1 base from V and 5 bases from J, with 13 bases between. CDR3 size: 15 residues. The CDR3 DNA reads TGTGCCAGCAGCGTATTCGAGAGAGGGCACAATGAGCAGTTCTTC. Translating gives CASSVFERGHNEQFF.

This chain uses TRBV5-1 with TRBJ2-7; D is uncertain. V lost 7 bases and J lost 2, with 13 bases in between. CDR1 and CDR2 from the germline V gene are SGHRS and YFSETQ. There are 13 residues in the CDR3. CDR3 DNA: TGCGCCAGCCATAGGACGCCAACCTACGAGCAGTACTTC. It is translated as CASHRTPTYEQYF.

This rearrangement joins TRBV28 to TRBJ2-7; 13 bases map to TRBD2. The V gene's germline CDR1 is MDHEN and CDR2 SYDVKM. The J segment lost 1 base and the V segment lost 2 bases, leaving 11 bases of the junction unmatched. CDR3 length: 19 residues. The chain's CDR3 is CASSLRTTSGRRWSYEQYF. The CDR3 region has the DNA TGTGCCAGCAGTTTAAGAACGACTAGCGGGAGGAGGTGGTCCTACGAGCAGTACTTC.

A few counts support this clonotype. V is TRBV4-3 and J is TRBJ2-1; 10 nucleotides align to TRBD2. CDR1 and CDR2 from the germline V gene are LGHNA and YSLEER. The length of the CDR3 is 16 residues. The V segment lost 3 bases and the J segment 4 bases; nucleotides outside the gene matches: 6. CDR3 in amino acids: CASSQMLAGAYNEQFF. The CDR3 DNA sequence: TGCGCCAGCAGCCAGATGCTAGCGGGAGCATACAATGAGCAGTTCTTC.

This clonotype came up many times. The V gene is TRBV24-1, the J gene TRBJ2-1; 14 bases are shared with TRBD2. Germline assignment: CDR1 KGHDR and CDR2 SFDVKD. V lost 4 bases to trimming and J lost 8 bases; unmatched junction nucleotides: 6. The CDR3 runs to 16 residues. Written as DNA, the CDR3 is TGTGCCACCAGTGACCCCGGACTAGCGGGAGGCGATGAGCAGTTCTTC. Translated: CATSDPGLAGGDEQFF.

This clonotype was found a few times. The chain recombines TRBV30 with TRBJ2-7, with D tentatively TRBD1 or TRBD2 (5 bases each). CDR1 is GTSNPN and CDR2 is SVGIG in the germline V gene (reference sequence). V dropped 5 bases and J dropped 1 base, with 9 bases sitting between them. This CDR3 region has 12 residues. CDR3 residues: CAWSRGSYEQYF. The CDR3 DNA follows: TGTGCCTGGTCGAGGGGATCCTACGAGCAGTACTTC. The variable domain in full, with the rest retrieved from reference TRBV30 and TRBJ2-7, is SQTIHQWPATLVQPVGSPLSLECTVEGTSNPNLYWYRQAAGRGLQLLFYSVGIGQISSEVPQNLSASRPQDRQFILSSKKLLLSDSGFYLCAWSRGSYEQYFGPGTRLTVT.

J is TRBJ1-1 and V is TRBV10-2, with 8 bases that match TRBD1. Germline CDR1 is WSHSY and CDR2 is SAAADI. The trim removed 2 bases at V and 0 bases at J, leaving 8 bases unmatched. CDR3 size: 17 residues. CDR3 protein: CASSEGQGRTMNTEAFF. The CDR3 coding sequence is TGCGCCAGCAGTGAGGGACAGGGTCGGACAATGAACACTGAAGCTTTCTTT.

V gene TRBV2 combines with J gene TRBJ1-4, with TRBD1 matching over 9 bases. Per the germline V gene, CDR1 is SNHLY and CDR2 is FYNNEI. Trimming removed 5 bases from V and 15 bases from J; junction bases left unmatched: 19. The CDR3 sequence is 16 residues long. This CDR3 is CASSKIPETGGSTVFF. The CDR3, as DNA: TGTGCCAGCAGTAAAATCCCCGAGACAGGGGGGTCAACCGTGTTTTTT.

V is TRBV6-2 or TRBV6-3 and J is TRBJ1-4; D is undetermined. Germline CDR1 reads MNHEY; CDR2 reads SVGEGT. The CDR3 loop spans 18 amino acids. With 2 bases removed from V and 0 bases from J, the gap between germline ends came to 16 bases. The CDR3 nucleotides read TGTGCCAGCAGTTACCTCCCCGGAGGAGGCCCAACTAATGAAAAACTGTTTTTT. Its protein product is CASSYLPGGGPTNEKLFF.

This sequence joins TRBV4-3 and TRBJ2-7; 9 bases match TRBD1. Germline loops: CDR1 LGHNA, CDR2 YSLEER. This CDR3 has 14 residues. The ends lost 0 bases at V and 4 bases at J; junction bases unmatched: 1. CDR3 in DNA: TGCGCCAGCAGCCAAGAGGACAGGGGTTACGAGCAGTACTTC. Its protein product is CASSQEDRGYEQYF.

Note on this clonotype: Just one base apart from a much larger clone, this may be a read error. The V call is TRBV29-1, the J call TRBJ2-3, with D uncertain. This CDR3 is built from 14 residues. Germline assignment: CDR1 SQVTM and CDR2 ANQGSEA. The CDR3 is CGVEDTRRADTQYF. Here the CDR3 DNA reads TGCGGCGTTGAAGACACCCGACGGGCAGATACGCAGTATTTT.

The CDR3 protein is CASSARTSGRSSYNEQFF. In DNA, the CDR3 is TGTGCCAGTAGTGCCAGGACTAGCGGGAGGAGTTCCTACAATGAGCAGTTCTTC. The chain links TRBV19 to TRBJ2-1; 14 nucleotides agree with TRBD2. With V trimmed by 5 bases and J by 1 base, 7 bases remained unmatched. Germline values: CDR1 LNHDA, CDR2 SQIVND (reference sequence). The CDR3 covers 18 residues.

This clonotype was observed a handful of times. The CDR3 coding sequence is TGTGCCAGCAGCGTAGGCCGGTGGGGCTACACCTTC. Its translation: CASSVGRWGYTF. The chain couples TRBV9 to TRBJ1-2; unclear D gene. Trimming removed 0 bases at V and 8 bases at J, with 8 bases between. The CDR3 is 12 residues long. Germline V gene sequence: CDR1 SGDLS, CDR2 YYNGEE.

The J gene is TRBJ2-3, the V gene TRBV11-3; the D gene is possibly TRBD1 (5 bases). Germline V lookup: CDR1 SGHNT, CDR2 YENEEA. There are 15 residues in the CDR3. Deletions cut 5 bases from V and 2 bases from J, with 14 bases between. The CDR3 region is CASSLRQMFTDTQYF. The CDR3 coding sequence is TGTGCCAGCAGCCTAAGACAGATGTTCACAGATACGCAGTATTTT.

There are a few counts of this clonotype. V and J are TRBV5-1 and TRBJ1-4; perhaps TRBD1 as D (5 bases). V was cut by 7 bases and J by 8 bases, with 15 bases left in between. The germline V gene has CDR1 SGHRS and CDR2 YFSETQ. This CDR3 comprises 13 residues. CDR3 sequence reads: CASVGRTREKLFF. The CDR3, as DNA: TGCGCCAGCGTCGGCAGGACAAGGGAAAAACTGTTTTTT.

There are a few counts of this clonotype. The chain has TRBV15 and TRBJ2-3; 8 nucleotides line up with TRBD2. Trimming removed 4 bases from V and 1 base from J; junction bases left unmatched: 7. The germline V gene encodes CDR1 LNHNV and CDR2 YYDKDF (reference sequence). This CDR3 comprises 16 residues. In nucleotides, the CDR3 is TGTGCCACCAGCATAGGACTAGCTGGAGGCACAGATACGCAGTATTTT. It codes for CATSIGLAGGTDTQYF.

V is TRBV19 and J is TRBJ2-5, with a possible D match to TRBD2 (6 bases). Germline loops: CDR1 LNHDA, CDR2 SQIVND (reference sequence). Trimming took off 3 bases at V and 2 bases at J, with 13 bases between the two ends. The CDR3 runs 15 residues. As DNA, the CDR3 is TGTGCCAGTAGTATCTTTGCGGGACTGCAAGAGACCCAGTACTTC. Residues: CASSIFAGLQETQYF.

CDR3 protein: CSAREGNRNQPQHF. The CDR3 bases are TGCAGTGCCCGGGAGGGGAATCGCAATCAGCCCCAGCATTTT. V gene TRBV20-1 combines with J gene TRBJ1-5; weak D call: TRBD1 (5 bases). CDR1 and CDR2 from the germline V gene are DFQATT and SNEGSKA (reference sequence). The CDR3 consists of 14 residues. V gave up 6 bases and J gave up 2 bases, with 14 bases separating them.

This clonotype turned up a few times. J is TRBJ1-6 and V is TRBV28; unclear D gene. The CDR3 totals 15 residues. The germline gives CDR1 MDHEN, CDR2 SYDVKM. V was trimmed by 7 bases and J by 11 bases, leaving 21 bases between them. The CDR3 spells CASTPPGLGMTPLHF. DNA for the CDR3: TGTGCCAGCACTCCGCCGGGGTTGGGGATGACACCCCTCCACTTT.

The chain joins TRBV7-7 to TRBJ2-2; a possible D gene is TRBD2 (5 bases). V dropped 1 base and J dropped 7 bases, with 16 bases sitting between them. From germline, CDR1 is SSHAT and CDR2 FNYEAQ (reference sequence). CDR3 size: 16 residues. The CDR3 is CASSLVGVESGGELFF. Here the CDR3 DNA reads TGTGCCAGCAGCTTAGTTGGGGTGGAGAGCGGCGGGGAGCTGTTTTTT. The variable domain in full, with the rest retrieved from reference TRBV7-7 and TRBJ2-2, is GAGVSQSPRYKVTKRGQDVTLRCDPISSHATLYWYQQALGQGPEFLTYFNYEAQPDKSGLPSDRFSAERPEGSISTLTIQRTEQRDSAMYRCASSLVGVESGGELFFGEGSRLTVL.

This clonotype showed up just once. The chain has TRBV5-1 and TRBJ1-5; D might be TRBD1 (5 bases). Trimming shortened V by 2 bases and J by 3 bases, and 9 bases separated the two germline ends. This CDR3 spans 14 amino acids. The germline V gene has CDR1 SGHRS and CDR2 YFSETQ. This CDR3 reads CASSFDSPNQPQHF. The CDR3 DNA reads as TGCGCCAGCAGCTTTGACAGTCCCAATCAGCCCCAGCATTTT.